Below are 15 T cell receptor beta chains sequenced from a single sample in a study of blood T cell repertoires in COVID-19. Sequencing used immunoSEQ multiplex PCR; TCRdb keeps in-frame clones, though not all of them. Among fewer than 200,000 clones, roughly 80% were seen once, and the ten largest hold approximately 1.5%. Sample: peripheral blood. The receptors were sampled from a human donor in a cohort sampled during active COVID-19.

The genes are TRBV7-2 and TRBJ2-7, with 8 bases that match TRBD2. The CDR3 length is 14 residues. Germline loops: CDR1 SGHTA, CDR2 FQGNSA. The V gene end was trimmed by 5 bases and the J gene end by 6 bases; junction bases not matched to a gene: 9. This CDR3 reads CASSPFSGSGEQYF. CDR3 bases: TGTGCCAGCAGCCCCTTCAGCGGGAGTGGCGAGCAGTACTTC.

V is TRBV18 and J is TRBJ1-5; D is ambiguous. This CDR3 spans 14 amino acids. The germline V gene encodes CDR1 KGHSH and CDR2 LQKENI. Trimming took 3 bases from V and 3 from J, leaving 9 bases between them. This chain's CDR3 is CASSPDGLNQPQHF. DNA for the CDR3: TGTGCCAGCTCACCGGACGGACTCAATCAGCCCCAGCATTTT.

V gene TRBV18 combines with J gene TRBJ2-2, with D unresolved. Germline CDR1 is KGHSH and CDR2 is LQKENI. The CDR3 contains 14 residues. Trimming shortened V by 3 bases and J by 5 bases, and 10 bases separated the two germline ends. The CDR3 spells CASSPPKRTGELFF. The CDR3 DNA is TGTGCCAGCTCACCTCCGAAGCGAACCGGGGAGCTGTTTTTT.

The V call is TRBV7-2, the J call TRBJ2-7; 13 bases are a match to TRBD2. V lost 5 bases, J lost 0 bases, and 7 bases stayed unmatched. CDR3 length equals 17 residues. Germline V CDR1 and CDR2: SGHTA, FQGNSA. CDR3: CASSRTSGRPSSYEQYF. The CDR3 DNA reads as TGTGCCAGCAGCCGGACTAGCGGGAGACCTAGCTCCTACGAGCAGTACTTC.

J is TRBJ1-3 and V is TRBV29-1; D perhaps matches TRBD1 (5 bases). Trimming took 6 bases from V and 0 from J, leaving 12 bases between them. Germline V lookup: CDR1 SQVTM, CDR2 ANQGSEA. The length of the CDR3 is 14 residues. The CDR3: CSVAPGYSGNTIYF. DNA for the CDR3: TGCAGCGTCGCTCCAGGGTACTCTGGAAACACCATATATTTT.

This sequence joins TRBV27 and TRBJ2-7; 8 nucleotides agree with TRBD1. The J segment lost 1 base and the V segment lost 2 bases, leaving 10 bases of the junction unmatched. The CDR3 consists of 17 residues. Germline CDR1 and CDR2: MNHEY and SMNVEV (reference sequence). The CDR3 sequence is CASSLSFYRDRSYEQYF. CDR3 DNA: TGTGCCAGCAGTTTAAGTTTTTACCGGGACAGGTCCTACGAGCAGTACTTC.

The chain joins TRBV3-1 (or the pseudogene TRBV3-2) to TRBJ2-7; 16 nucleotides agree with TRBD2. V shed 1 base and J 0 bases; nucleotides not matched to a gene: 12. This CDR3 has 21 residues. Germline V gene data show CDR1 as LGHDT and CDR2 as YNNKEL (reference sequence). The CDR3 region is CASSQVPTGTSGRGHSYEQYF. As DNA, the CDR3 is TGTGCCAGCAGCCAAGTTCCGACGGGGACTAGCGGGAGGGGTCACTCCTACGAGCAGTACTTC.

CDR3 sequence reads: CASSQGRSKFF. The CDR3 DNA reads TGTGCCAGCAGCCAAGGGAGGAGTAAGTTCTTC. The chain employs TRBV3-1 (or the pseudogene TRBV3-2) and TRBJ2-1, with D possibly being TRBD2 (5 bases). The length of the CDR3 is 11 residues. Germline CDR1 LGHDT, CDR2 YNNKEL (reference sequence). V was pared by 1 base and J by 14 bases, with 9 bases between.

The chain couples TRBV28 to TRBJ1-5, with 9 positions matching TRBD1. The CDR3 extends over 17 amino acids. J was trimmed by 1 base and V by 6 bases; bases with no gene match: 10. Germline V gene data show CDR1 as MDHEN and CDR2 as SYDVKM. This chain's CDR3 is CASSTVGTGRSNQPQHF. The DNA of the CDR3 is TGTGCCAGCAGCACGGTCGGGACAGGGAGAAGCAATCAGCCCCAGCATTTT.

This rearrangement joins TRBV28 to TRBJ2-7; D call uncertain. CDR3 length: 14 amino acids. The germline V gene has CDR1 MDHEN and CDR2 SYDVKM. The germline V and J ends were trimmed by 5 bases and 2 bases, with 13 bases remaining between them. This CDR3 reads CASSTPQLPYEQYF. CDR3 sequence (DNA): TGTGCCAGCAGTACTCCACAGCTCCCCTACGAGCAGTACTTC. Drawing the rest from reference TRBV28 and TRBJ2-7, the complete variable domain is DVKVTQSSRYLVKRTGEKVFLECVQDMDHENMFWYRQDPGLGLRLIYFSYDVKMKEKGDIPEGYSVSREKKERFSLILESASTNQTSMYLCASSTPQLPYEQYFGPGTRLTVT.

The chain combines TRBV24-1 with TRBJ1-2; 10 bases line up with TRBD1. This CDR3 spans 15 amino acids. J lost 4 bases, V lost 3 bases, and 4 bases had no gene match. CDR1 is KGHDR and CDR2 is SFDVKD in the germline V gene. The CDR3 here is CATSDRDRGGYGYTF. The CDR3 DNA sequence: TGTGCCACCAGTGATCGGGACAGGGGAGGCTATGGCTACACCTTC.

The chain couples TRBV4-3 to TRBJ2-3; tentatively, D is TRBD1 (5 bases). Trimming pared 0 bases from V and 0 bases from J, leaving 10 bases between. Germline CDR1 is LGHNA and CDR2 is YSLEER. The length of the CDR3 is 16 residues. The CDR3 spells CASSQDRQGSTDTQYF. Written as DNA, the CDR3 is TGCGCCAGCAGCCAAGATCGGCAGGGAAGCACAGATACGCAGTATTTT.

The chain couples TRBV4-3 to TRBJ2-1, with TRBD2 matching 8 bases. This CDR3 is built from 16 residues. CDR1 and CDR2 (germline): LGHNA, YSLEER. Germline trimming cut 0 bases from V and 6 bases from J; bases unmatched to any gene: 7. For the CDR3, the DNA is TGCGCCAGCAGCCAAGATCTCGGCGGGAGGCCCAATGAGCAGTTCTTC. Translated: CASSQDLGGRPNEQFF.

The V gene is TRBV19, the J gene TRBJ2-7, with TRBD1 matching 9 bases. V shed 3 bases, J shed 3 bases, and the junction held 6 bases outside the gene matches. The germline gives CDR1 LNHDA, CDR2 SQIVND (reference sequence). The CDR3 consists of 15 residues. This chain's CDR3 is CASSMGGTGSYEQYF. The CDR3 DNA is TGTGCCAGTAGTATGGGCGGGACAGGGAGCTACGAGCAGTACTTC.

The rearrangement joins TRBV7-9 to TRBJ2-1; D possibly corresponds to TRBD1 (6 bases). Germline CDR1 is SEHNR and CDR2 is FQNEAQ (reference sequence). The CDR3 contains 13 residues. V was pared by 5 bases and J by 8 bases, with 13 bases between. The CDR3 DNA follows: TGTGCCAGCAGCCCTACAGGGAGTTATGAGCAGTTCTTC. Its translation is CASSPTGSYEQFF.